This T cell receptor beta chain was identified during a study of cytomegalovirus exposure and HLA in healthy donors. Study-level results: High specificity and sensitivity for cytomegalovirus status were reported for the classifier. For most TCR sequences rarity was the rule, although some public TCRs occurred in many donors.

Germline V gives CDR1 SNHLY, CDR2 FYNNEI. The length of the CDR3 is 13 residues. Unmatched junction bases numbered 3, after V lost 4 bases and J lost 6 bases. About this clone: Antigen specificity is unknown.

Primers for the PCR totalled 60 Vbeta and 13 Jbeta. As processed by the authors: In a later analysis, of approximately 81 million unique beta chains, approximately 10 million appeared in at least two donors. Profiled with immunoSEQ multiplex PCR; TCRdb holds only in-frame clones, not every one. V and J calls and clone size are given by that table; D and trimming were obtained from the DNA. The repertoire holds some 140,000 clones, with about three quarters as singletons. The sequenced sample consisted of PBMCs. The sequence derives from a woman in her 40s in good health and CMV-seronegative. The V gene is TRBV2, the J gene TRBJ1-2; 9 nucleotides match TRBD1. The CDR3 is CASSGTGVDGYTF. In DNA form, the CDR3 reads TGTGCCAGCAGTGGGACAGGGGTGGATGGCTACACCTTC.